The 28 T cell receptor beta chains listed next were all sequenced from one sample in a study of T cells in Graves' hyperthyroidism and ophthalmopathy. Amplified TCR beta CDR3 regions came from RNA transcripts. The HTBI primer set was used in a first-round RT-PCR of the TCR CDR3. TCRdb re-analysed the multiplex PCR reads in MiXCR, keeping a single row per CDR3 protein. In the table there are hundreds of thousands of distinct CDR3 sequences, 20% of which are singletons. Sequences were obtained from blood. Every receptor here comes from a man aged 30 to 45 with Graves' ophthalmopathy.

V is TRBV24-1 and J is TRBJ1-1; D not certain. The germline V and J ends were trimmed by 4 bases and 0 bases, with 8 bases remaining between them. The CDR3 length is 14 residues. The germline V gene encodes CDR1 KGHDR and CDR2 SFDVKD. This CDR3 is CATSEGGVNTEAFF. In DNA, the CDR3 is TGTGCCACCAGTGAGGGAGGAGTGAACACTGAAGCTTTCTTT.

This clonotype was counted at least ten times. The rearrangement links TRBV27 to TRBJ2-1, with D possibly being TRBD1 (6 bases). Germline-derived CDR1 and CDR2 are MNHEY and SMNVEV (reference sequence). V lost 8 bases, J lost 7 bases, and 24 bases lay in between. The CDR3 covers 16 residues. CDR3 in DNA: TGTGCCAGCCAAACTTCCGGGACAATTCAAAGGAATGAGCAGTTCTTC. The encoded protein is CASQTSGTIQRNEQFF.

This clonotype was counted between two and nine times. This chain joins TRBV20-1 and TRBJ2-5, with a possible D match to TRBD1 (6 bases). The length of the CDR3 is 15 residues. Germline values: CDR1 DFQATT, CDR2 SNEGSKA (reference sequence). The V and J ends lost 0 bases and 5 bases respectively, with 16 bases between them. The chain's CDR3 is CSARDGTPSFETQYF. The CDR3 DNA is TGCAGTGCTAGAGATGGGACACCGTCCTTCGAGACCCAGTACTTC.

The rearrangement uses TRBV5-1 and TRBJ1-5, with D possibly matching TRBD1 (5 bases). V gave up 0 bases and J gave up 3 bases, with 19 bases separating them. Germline V gene data show CDR1 as SGHRS and CDR2 as YFSETQ. CDR3 length: 18 amino acids. CDR3 loop: CASSLEAGGWFANQPQHF. CDR3 nucleotides: TGCGCCAGCAGCTTGGAGGCTGGGGGGTGGTTTGCCAATCAGCCCCAGCATTTT.

In its sample, this clonotype was seen a few times. The chain is built from TRBV6-6 and TRBJ2-7, with unresolved D. Trimming removed 2 bases at V and 2 bases at J, with 13 bases between. CDR3 length: 15 residues. The germline CDR1 and CDR2 sequences are MNHNY and SVGAGI (reference sequence). DNA of the CDR3: TGTGCCAGCAGTTACCGAAACACACGGGCCTACGAGCAGTACTTC. Protein sequence: CASSYRNTRAYEQYF.

This clonotype occurred many times. This sequence joins TRBV3-1 and TRBJ1-1, with D perhaps TRBD1 (5 bases). The V and J ends lost 1 base and 10 bases respectively, with 13 bases between them. The V gene's germline CDR1 is LGHDT and CDR2 YNNKEL (reference sequence). This CDR3 has 13 amino acids. The CDR3 sequence: CASSQGQLVRAFF. CDR3 coding DNA: TGTGCCAGCAGCCAAGGACAGCTGGTGAGAGCTTTCTTT. Looking up the rest from reference TRBV3-1 and TRBJ1-1 gives the full variable domain: DTAVSQTPKYLVTQMGNDKSIKCEQNLGHDTMYWYKQDSKKFLKIMFSYNNKELIINETVPNRFSPKSPDKAHLNLHINSLELGDSAVYFCASSQGQLVRAFFGQGTRLTVV.

This chain joins TRBV6-5 and TRBJ1-1; D call uncertain. Looked up from germline, CDR1 is MNHEY and CDR2 is SVGAGI. The CDR3 contains 14 residues. Trimming stripped 2 bases from V and 1 base from J, with 8 bases between. CDR3 bases: TGTGCCAGCAGTTACGGGCGGGAGAACACTGAAGCTTTCTTT. Translated, it gives CASSYGRENTEAFF.

The rearrangement joins TRBV27 to TRBJ2-7; tentatively, D is TRBD1 (6 bases). Trimming removed 6 bases from V and 2 bases from J, with 14 bases in between. CDR1 and CDR2 (germline): MNHEY, SMNVEV (reference sequence). The CDR3 runs to 14 residues. CDR3 loop: CASSIYREAYEQYF. The CDR3 nucleotides read TGTGCCAGCAGCATATACAGGGAAGCCTACGAGCAGTACTTC.

This clonotype was counted at least ten times. This sequence joins TRBV12-3 or TRBV12-4 and TRBJ1-1, with D unclear. With 6 bases removed from V and 0 bases from J, the gap between germline ends came to 8 bases. The CDR3 totals 13 residues. The CDR3, as DNA: TGTGCCAGCAGATCCACAGTGAACACTGAAGCTTTCTTT. Translation gives CASRSTVNTEAFF.

The sample holds a few counts of this clonotype. V gene TRBV15 combines with J gene TRBJ1-1; no firm D call. The CDR3 sequence is 13 residues long. V gave up 1 base and J gave up 1 base, with 4 bases separating them. Germline values: CDR1 LNHNV, CDR2 YYDKDF (reference sequence). CDR3 sequence (DNA): TGTGCCACCAGCAGAGGATGGAACACTGAAGCTTTCTTT. Translating gives CATSRGWNTEAFF.

For this clonotype: A much larger clonotype is one base distant, so this may be a read error. The conserved phenylalanine or tryptophan normally closing the CDR3 is absent here, so this likely arose from a read error. The chain uses TRBV28 and TRBJ2-5, with D hard to call. Germline CDR1 MDHEN, CDR2 SYDVKM. The CDR3 consists of 14 residues. The germline V and J ends were trimmed by 5 bases and 4 bases, with 14 bases remaining between them. CDR3: CASSLNRAGETQYL. The DNA for the CDR3 is TGTGCCAGCAGTCTAAACAGAGCTGGAGAGACCCAGTACCTC.

V gene TRBV7-9 combines with J gene TRBJ1-3; D is unclear. This CDR3 contains 13 residues. Trimming removed 5 bases from V and 1 base from J, with 6 bases in between. From germline, CDR1 is SEHNR and CDR2 FQNEAQ (reference sequence). In nucleotides, the CDR3 is TGTGCCAGCAGCCCTTGGTCTGGAAACACCATATATTTT. Encoded protein: CASSPWSGNTIYF.

The V and J genes are TRBV28 and TRBJ2-2, with D perhaps matching TRBD1 or TRBD2 (5 bases each). CDR1 and CDR2 (germline): MDHEN, SYDVKM. V lost 5 bases to trimming and J lost 7 bases, with 8 bases between them. The CDR3 totals 12 residues. The CDR3 loop is CASSPGGGELFF. CDR3 nucleotides: TGTGCCAGCAGTCCTGGGGGCGGGGAGCTGTTTTTT.

This clonotype was seen at least ten times. The genes are TRBV6-1 and TRBJ2-7; 11 bases fit TRBD2. The CDR3 has 18 amino acids. V lost 2 bases and J lost 4; bases outside the gene matches: 13. The germline V gene has CDR1 MNHNS and CDR2 SASEGT. CDR3 residues: CASSERRGASGRKYEQYF. The CDR3 DNA sequence: TGTGCCAGCAGTGAAAGAAGAGGGGCTAGCGGGAGGAAATACGAGCAGTACTTC.

This clonotype came up a few times. The chain joins TRBV5-1 to TRBJ1-2, with 9 bases that match TRBD1. Germline trimming cut 4 bases from V and 4 bases from J; bases unmatched to any gene: 5. Per the germline V gene, CDR1 is SGHRS and CDR2 is YFSETQ. The CDR3 loop spans 14 amino acids. This chain's CDR3 is CASSQDRGIYGYTF. The CDR3 DNA is TGCGCCAGCAGCCAGGACAGGGGCATCTATGGCTACACCTTC.

This chain connects TRBV6-1 to TRBJ1-5, with a tentative D call TRBD1 (5 bases). CDR1 is MNHNS, CDR2 SASEGT, per germline. The CDR3 is 14 residues long. V was clipped by 7 bases and J by 0 bases, with 10 bases between them. The CDR3 nucleotides are TGTGCCAGCATCAGGGATTATAGCAATCAGCCCCAGCATTTT. Amino acids: CASIRDYSNQPQHF.

In its sample, this clonotype was seen many times. The chain combines TRBV12-3 or TRBV12-4 with TRBJ1-5; D gene ambiguous. Trimming pared 2 bases from V and 2 bases from J, leaving 7 bases between. This CDR3 contains 14 residues. The CDR3 loop reads CASSLYQGNQPQHF. CDR3 sequence (DNA): TGTGCCAGCAGTTTATACCAGGGCAATCAGCCCCAGCATTTT.

The chain recombines TRBV12-3 or TRBV12-4 with TRBJ1-4, with D hard to call. Trimming pared 2 bases from V and 7 bases from J, leaving 8 bases between. The CDR3 is 13 amino acids. The CDR3, as DNA: TGTGCCAGCAGTTTACGGCAGACTGAAAAACTGTTTTTT. This codes for CASSLRQTEKLFF.

This chain uses TRBV28 with TRBJ2-7, with 7 positions matching TRBD1. The CDR3 length is 15 residues. Germline values: CDR1 MDHEN, CDR2 SYDVKM. V gave up 4 bases and J gave up 2 bases; unmatched junction bases: 8. CDR3 in amino acids: CASSSRTGGPYEQYF. The CDR3 DNA sequence: TGTGCCAGCAGTTCGCGGACAGGAGGCCCCTACGAGCAGTACTTC. The whole variable domain, remainder taken from reference TRBV28 and TRBJ2-7, is DVKVTQSSRYLVKRTGEKVFLECVQDMDHENMFWYRQDPGLGLRLIYFSYDVKMKEKGDIPEGYSVSREKKERFSLILESASTNQTSMYLCASSSRTGGPYEQYFGPGTRLTVT.

The chain joins TRBV15 to TRBJ1-1; perhaps TRBD1 as D (5 bases). The CDR3 consists of 15 residues. V was cut by 1 base and J by 1 base, with 10 bases left in between. Per the germline V gene, CDR1 is LNHNV and CDR2 is YYDKDF (reference sequence). This CDR3 reads CATSRGAGPNTEAFF. CDR3 DNA: TGTGCCACCAGCAGAGGGGCAGGGCCGAACACTGAAGCTTTCTTT. Combining the CDR3 with reference TRBV15 and TRBJ1-1 gives the whole variable domain DAMVIQNPRYQVTQFGKPVTLSCSQTLNHNVMYWYQQKSSQAPKLLFHYYDKDFNNEADTPDNFQSRRPNTSFCFLDIRSPGLGDTAMYLCATSRGAGPNTEAFFGQGTRLTVV.

The chain uses TRBV5-1 and TRBJ2-7; 7 bases map to TRBD1. The J segment lost 2 bases and the V segment lost 5 bases, leaving 10 bases of the junction unmatched. Germline loops: CDR1 SGHRS, CDR2 YFSETQ. The CDR3 has 15 residues. CDR3 residues: CASRDPGQSPYEQYF. CDR3 nucleotides: TGCGCCAGCAGGGATCCGGGACAGTCCCCCTACGAGCAGTACTTC.

The CDR3 nucleotides are TGTGCCACGACAGCACGGGGACGAGGTGGGACTGAAGCTTTCTTT. Translated, it gives CATTARGRGGTEAFF. The chain has TRBV6-1 and TRBJ1-1, with D tentatively TRBD1 (5 bases). The germline CDR1 and CDR2 sequences are MNHNS and SASEGT. Between the trimmed V and J ends, which lost 10 bases and 5 bases, there was a span of 23 bases. The CDR3 loop spans 15 amino acids.

In this sample, this clonotype turned up many times. V usage is TRBV7-2 and J usage is TRBJ2-5; 7 bases are a match to TRBD2. Per germline, CDR1 SGHTA and CDR2 FQGNSA. V shed 3 bases and J 5 bases; nucleotides not matched to a gene: 6. The CDR3 runs 14 residues. CDR3 in amino acids: CASSFLAVWETQYF. The CDR3 coding sequence is TGTGCCAGCAGCTTTCTAGCGGTCTGGGAGACCCAGTACTTC.

This clonotype came up many times. The rearrangement uses TRBV28 and TRBJ2-5; 10 bases match TRBD2. Per the germline V gene, CDR1 is MDHEN and CDR2 is SYDVKM. The CDR3 length is 15 residues. V dropped 8 bases and J dropped 8; count of bases not matched to a gene: 14. The CDR3 DNA reads TGTGCCAGCGTTAGTCCGGCTAGCGGGGGAGTTACCCAGTACTTC. Its translation is CASVSPASGGVTQYF.

The chain couples TRBV4-1 to TRBJ1-6, with D perhaps TRBD1 (6 bases). CDR1 is MGHRA, CDR2 YSYEKL, per germline. CDR3 length equals 17 residues. Trimming pared 3 bases from V and 5 bases from J, leaving 17 bases between. In DNA, the CDR3 is TGCGCCAGCAGCCAGGGTCTTTCGGGGGCAGATAATTCACCCCTCCACTTT. Translation gives CASSQGLSGADNSPLHF.

The chain employs TRBV29-1 and TRBJ2-7; D tentatively reads TRBD1 or TRBD2 (6 bases each). Germline CDR1 reads SQVTM; CDR2 reads ANQGSEA. Trimming removed 0 bases at V and 0 bases at J, with 12 bases between. The CDR3 runs 15 residues. CDR3 residues: CSVEDRGGNSYEQYF. The CDR3 DNA reads TGCAGCGTTGAAGATCGAGGGGGGAACTCCTACGAGCAGTACTTC.

This clonotype turned up a few times. The genes are TRBV2 and TRBJ2-7; TRBD1 is a possible D gene (5 bases). The CDR3 extends over 14 amino acids. Trimming removed 6 bases at V and 3 bases at J, with 15 bases between. Germline CDR1 SNHLY, CDR2 FYNNEI. CDR3 coding DNA: TGTGCCAGCAGAATGCCCGGACAAGACTACGAGCAGTACTTC. Amino acids: CASRMPGQDYEQYF.

This clonotype showed up just a few times. This rearrangement joins TRBV20-1 to TRBJ2-7, with 11 bases fitting TRBD2. The germline V gene encodes CDR1 DFQATT and CDR2 SNEGSKA (reference sequence). With V trimmed by 1 base and J by 7 bases, 3 bases remained unmatched. The CDR3 has 13 amino acids. CDR3 amino acids: CSARGLAGFEQYF. The CDR3 nucleotides are TGCAGTGCTAGAGGACTAGCGGGATTTGAGCAGTACTTC.